This T cell receptor (beta chain) was sequenced in a study of T cell responses to AZD1222 COVID-19 vaccine. Study conclusions and caveats: Along spike, vaccine-associated CD4 TCRs were found throughout, with dominance at 160-218 and 743-854. Seropositive status at baseline applied to only a handful of AZD1222 recipients.

Profiled with immunoSEQ multiplex PCR; TCRdb holds only in-frame clones, not every one. The table lists about 120,000 clones, about 90% of them singletons, with under 9% in the top ten. About this clone itself: The target antigen is unknown.

V was clipped by 5 bases and J by 4 bases, with 11 bases between them. The CDR3 has 14 amino acids. Germline V gives CDR1 SGHAT, CDR2 FQNNGV. The chain employs TRBV11-2 and TRBJ1-4; no definite D call. The receptor comes from an adult in good health. Source: peripheral blood, taken on day 0 of AZD1222 vaccination. The DNA for the CDR3 is TGTGCCAGCAGCCTACGACATGATAATGAAAAACTGTTTTTT. It codes for CASSLRHDNEKLFF. The full variable domain, in which reference TRBV11-2 and TRBJ1-4 provide the parts outside the CDR3, is EAGVAQSPRYKIIEKRQSVAFWCNPISGHATLYWYQQILGQGPKLLIQFQNNGVVDDSQLPKDRFSAERLKGVDSTLKIQPAKLEDSAVYLCASSLRHDNEKLFFGSGTQLSVL.